This entry lists 5 T cell receptor beta chains sequenced from one sample in a study of CD8 T cells in ankylosing spondylitis. TCRdb recomputed calls from the 5' RACE reads with MiXCR, one row per CDR3 protein. The table records under 250,000 distinct CDR3 sequences, around 25% of them present only once. The sequencing input was blood, either unsorted or a sorted T cell fraction (not recorded which). The receptors shown here come from a male donor with ankylosing spondylitis or in good health (not recorded which).

The gene calls are TRBV20-1 and TRBJ2-7; TRBD2 matches 11 bases. The germline V gene encodes CDR1 DFQATT and CDR2 SNEGSKA (reference sequence). The length of the CDR3 is 15 residues. Trimming at V came to 3 bases and at J to 4 bases, leaving 8 bases not matched to a gene. The CDR3 nucleotides read TGCAGTGCTAGTGTACTAGCGGGAGTAAAGTACGAGCAGTACTTC. Amino acids: CSASVLAGVKYEQYF.

About this clonotype: No conserved phenylalanine or tryptophan is present at the end of the CDR3, so a read error is the likely explanation. The chain joins TRBV7-2 to TRBJ2-2; 8 positions agree with TRBD2. The germline V gene encodes CDR1 SGHTA and CDR2 FQGNSA. V was pared by 0 bases and J by 3 bases, with 9 bases of the junction left unmatched. The CDR3 totals 18 residues. The CDR3 nucleotides read TGTGCCAGCAGCTTAGCGGCGAGCGGGAGAGGGGACACCGGGGAGCTGTTTTTA. Its protein product is CASSLAASGRGDTGELFL.

This clonotype was detected ten times or more. The genes are TRBV5-1 and TRBJ2-3, with 7 bases matching TRBD2. This CDR3 has 14 amino acids. CDR1 is SGHRS and CDR2 is YFSETQ in the germline V gene. V shed 2 bases, J shed 3 bases, and the junction held 3 bases outside the gene matches. The CDR3 sequence is CASSLGLETDTQYF. The CDR3 nucleotides are TGCGCCAGCAGCTTAGGACTAGAGACAGATACGCAGTATTTT.

This clonotype was seen ten or more times. V usage is TRBV20-1 and J usage is TRBJ2-2; 8 bases line up with TRBD2. The V gene's germline CDR1 is DFQATT and CDR2 SNEGSKA (reference sequence). Germline trimming cut 3 bases from V and 3 bases from J; bases unmatched to any gene: 9. There are 16 residues in the CDR3. CDR3 loop: CSARASSGRYTGELFF. CDR3 DNA: TGCAGTGCTAGGGCTTCTAGCGGGCGATACACCGGGGAGCTGTTTTTT.

The chain carries TRBV7-2 and TRBJ2-7; TRBD1 agrees at 7 bases. Looked up from germline, CDR1 is SGHTA and CDR2 is FQGNSA. The CDR3 is 14 residues long. J was trimmed by 5 bases and V by 2 bases; bases with no gene match: 6. The CDR3 DNA reads TGTGCCAGCAGCTTACAGGGGGAAATCGACGAGCAGTACTTC. Protein: CASSLQGEIDEQYF.